Each of the 7 T cell receptor beta chains below was sequenced from the same sample in a study of response to subunit inactivated influenza vaccine. TCRdb re-analysed the RT-PCR reads in MiXCR, keeping a single row per CDR3 protein. The sample includes around 570,000 distinct CDR3 sequences, around 8% of them seen just once. The sequences come from PBMCs from blood, collected less than 30 months after vaccination. The receptor set was obtained from a man between 50 and 75 years old who received an inactivated influenza vaccine.

The J gene is TRBJ1-6, the V gene TRBV14, with 11 bases identical to TRBD1. The CDR3 has 17 residues. J was trimmed by 4 bases and V by 4 bases; bases with no gene match: 6. Germline V gene lookup returns CDR1 SGHDN and CDR2 FVKESK. The CDR3 DNA reads as TGTGCCAGCAGCCGAAAGGACAGGGGGCTTTATAATTCACCCCTCCACTTT. Translating it yields CASSRKDRGLYNSPLHF. The full variable domain, with the rest looked up from reference TRBV14 and TRBJ1-6, is EAGVTQFPSHSVIEKGQTVTLRCDPISGHDNLYWYRRVMGKEIKFLLHFVKESKQDESGMPNNRFLAERTGGTYSTLKVQPAELEDSGVYFCASSRKDRGLYNSPLHFGNGTRLTVT.

This clonotype turned up a few times. This rearrangement joins TRBV27 to TRBJ2-5; TRBD2 matches 13 bases. Germline values: CDR1 MNHEY, CDR2 SMNVEV (reference sequence). With V trimmed by 6 bases and J by 1 base, 2 bases remained unmatched. The CDR3 consists of 15 residues. This chain's CDR3 is CASRRTSGSQETQYF. The CDR3, as DNA: TGTGCCAGCAGGCGGACTAGCGGGAGCCAAGAGACCCAGTACTTC.

The rearrangement links TRBV29-1 to TRBJ2-7; D may be TRBD1 (5 bases). The CDR3 has 17 amino acids. The germline V gene encodes CDR1 SQVTM and CDR2 ANQGSEA. V was clipped by 2 bases and J by 0 bases, with 20 bases between them. As DNA, the CDR3 is TGCAGCGTTGAAACCCGATCTTACCACAGGAGCTCCTACGAGCAGTACTTC. This codes for CSVETRSYHRSSYEQYF.

This clonotype was found a few times. The chain has TRBV6-1 and TRBJ2-1; 8 bases match TRBD2. CDR1 is MNHNS and CDR2 is SASEGT in the germline V gene. The CDR3 is 16 amino acids. V gave up 6 bases and J gave up 4 bases; unmatched junction bases: 11. CDR3 nucleotide sequence: TGTGCCAGCAGGACCAGCGGGGGCCGCACTTACAATGAGCAGTTCTTC. Residues: CASRTSGGRTYNEQFF.

The J gene is TRBJ2-7, the V gene TRBV18; either TRBD1 or TRBD2 may supply D (5 bases each). Trimming shortened V by 5 bases and J by 6 bases, and 14 bases separated the two germline ends. The CDR3 extends over 13 amino acids. The germline gives CDR1 KGHSH, CDR2 LQKENI. The CDR3 sequence: CASSARDGGEQYF. In nucleotides, the CDR3 is TGTGCCAGCTCAGCAAGGGACGGCGGCGAGCAGTACTTC.

CDR3 sequence: CASSDSGTGGYEQYF. In DNA form, the CDR3 reads TGTGCCAGCAGCGATAGCGGGACAGGGGGTTACGAGCAGTACTTC. This chain uses TRBV13 with TRBJ2-7; TRBD1 aligns across 11 bases. Germline CDR1 is PRHDT and CDR2 is FYEKMQ (reference sequence). Germline trimming cut 5 bases from V and 4 bases from J; bases unmatched to any gene: 7. The CDR3 sequence is 15 residues long. The full variable domain, completed using reference TRBV13 and TRBJ2-7, is AAGVIQSPRHLIKEKRETATLKCYPIPRHDTVYWYQQGPGQDPQFLISFYEKMQSDKGSIPDRFSAQQFSDYHSELNMSSLELGDSALYFCASSDSGTGGYEQYFGPGTRLTVT.

This clonotype was recorded a few times. This sequence joins TRBV28 and TRBJ1-2; the D gene is possibly TRBD1 (5 bases). There are 13 residues in the CDR3. The V end lost 6 bases, the J end lost 5 bases, and 13 bases lay between the germline ends. Looked up from germline, CDR1 is MDHEN and CDR2 is SYDVKM. CDR3 amino acids: CASSSGTWYGYTF. CDR3 bases: TGTGCCAGCAGCTCCGGGACCTGGTATGGCTACACCTTC.